Each of the 17 T cell receptor beta chains below was sequenced from the same sample in a study of beta chain features in type 1 diabetes. What was sequenced were expressed TCRB transcripts, since all of the isolated RNA had been reverse transcribed. Generated by immunoSEQ multiplex PCR, the TCRdb table keeps only in-frame clones and is missing some. The sample has some 300,000 clones; about 8.5% are singletons. Sequencing was performed on central memory CD4+ T cells from blood. Receptor source: a woman between 18 and 29 years old in good health.

This clone was counted at least ten times. This chain links TRBV19 with TRBJ2-1; 7 nucleotides agree with TRBD1. Trimming at V came to 5 bases and at J to 4 bases, leaving 2 bases not matched to a gene. CDR1 and CDR2 (germline): LNHDA, SQIVND (reference sequence). The CDR3 is 13 amino acids. The CDR3 is CASSSGQYNEQFF. CDR3 in DNA: TGTGCCAGTAGTTCGGGACAGTACAATGAGCAGTTCTTC.

This chain links TRBV15 with TRBJ1-1; no reliable D call. The germline V gene encodes CDR1 LNHNV and CDR2 YYDKDF (reference sequence). The germline V and J ends were trimmed by 0 bases and 1 base, with 6 bases remaining between them. The CDR3 length is 14 residues. The CDR3 DNA sequence: TGTGCCACCAGCAGAGATCACAGGAACACTGAAGCTTTCTTT. Translation: CATSRDHRNTEAFF.

V usage is TRBV7-3 and J usage is TRBJ2-1, with D uncertain. Germline CDR1 is SGHTA and CDR2 is FQGTGA. V was cut by 5 bases and J by 0 bases, with 5 bases left in between. The CDR3 contains 13 residues. CDR3 residues: CASSEASYNEQFF. The CDR3 DNA is TGTGCCAGCAGCGAGGCCTCCTACAATGAGCAGTTCTTC. The entire variable domain, with the rest obtained from reference TRBV7-3 and TRBJ2-1, is as follows: GAGVSQTPSNKVTEKGKYVELRCDPISGHTALYWYRQSLGQGPEFLIYFQGTGAADDSGLPNDRFFAVRPEGSVSTLKIQRTERGDSAVYLCASSEASYNEQFFGPGTRLTVL.

This clone was seen more than once but under ten times. The chain combines TRBV2 with TRBJ2-7; no clear D. Trimming stripped 5 bases from V and 7 bases from J, with 15 bases between. The CDR3 runs 13 residues. Germline CDR1 is SNHLY and CDR2 is FYNNEI. The CDR3 region is CASSLPANGEQYF. CDR3 nucleotide sequence: TGTGCCAGCAGTCTTCCGGCTAATGGAGAGCAGTACTTC.

This clone was recorded a few times. This chain's CDR3 is CASSPSGGGRAFF. In DNA form, the CDR3 reads TGTGCCAGCTCACCAAGCGGGGGCGGCCGGGCTTTCTTT. This chain links TRBV18 with TRBJ1-1; TRBD1 might be the D (6 bases). The CDR3 has 13 residues. Trimming took 2 bases from V and 11 from J, leaving 15 bases between them. Germline V gene data show CDR1 as KGHSH and CDR2 as LQKENI.

This clone appeared many times. The chain couples TRBV28 to TRBJ2-5; D call uncertain. V lost 6 bases, J lost 5 bases, and 16 bases lay in between. This CDR3 has 14 residues. Germline lookup yields CDR1 MDHEN and CDR2 SYDVKM. The CDR3 nucleotides read TGTGCCAGCAGCTTTACGGCCGATCCCGAGACCCAGTACTTC. Its protein product is CASSFTADPETQYF.

This clone was seen a handful of times. The rearrangement links TRBV29-1 to TRBJ2-1; 8 positions match TRBD2. CDR3 length: 13 residues. Trimming at V came to 4 bases and at J to 8 bases, leaving 7 bases not matched to a gene. CDR1 is SQVTM, CDR2 ANQGSEA, per germline. Written as DNA, the CDR3 is TGCAGCGTTGGCCAGCGGGAGATAGATGAGCAGTTCTTC. Residues: CSVGQREIDEQFF.

This clone turned up a few times. This chain links TRBV27 with TRBJ1-2; a weak D match, TRBD1 (5 bases). Germline lookup yields CDR1 MNHEY and CDR2 SMNVEV (reference sequence). The CDR3 spans 18 residues. The germline V and J ends were trimmed by 7 bases and 8 bases, with 32 bases remaining between them. CDR3: CASTPTGSRGRRVGGYTF. In nucleotides, the CDR3 is TGTGCCAGCACCCCAACGGGGAGCAGAGGCCGCAGGGTTGGGGGCTACACCTTC.

The chain employs TRBV18 and TRBJ2-4, with 9 nucleotides matching TRBD1. Germline V gene lookup returns CDR1 KGHSH and CDR2 LQKENI. This CDR3 region has 16 residues. The trim removed 5 bases at V and 10 bases at J, leaving 15 bases unmatched. The CDR3 loop reads CASSKTMERQGGIQYF. CDR3 sequence (DNA): TGTGCCAGCTCAAAGACCATGGAGAGACAGGGGGGGATTCAGTACTTC.

This clone was seen only a few times. This rearrangement joins TRBV7-9 to TRBJ1-5; TRBD1 matches at 9 bases. Germline CDR1 reads SEHNR; CDR2 reads FQNEAQ (reference sequence). CDR3 length: 17 amino acids. J lost 0 bases, V lost 5 bases, and 8 bases had no gene match. The chain's CDR3 is CASSLYGTGFSNQPQHF. As DNA, the CDR3 is TGTGCCAGCAGCCTATACGGGACAGGGTTTAGCAATCAGCCCCAGCATTTT.

This clone was detected a few times. The chain carries TRBV5-1 and TRBJ2-1; a weak D match, TRBD2 (5 bases). The V and J ends lost 0 bases and 6 bases respectively, with 10 bases between them. The length of the CDR3 is 14 residues. The germline V gene encodes CDR1 SGHRS and CDR2 YFSETQ. The CDR3 sequence: CASSLAGLFNEQFF. As DNA, the CDR3 is TGCGCCAGCAGCTTGGCTGGACTTTTCAATGAGCAGTTCTTC. Full variable domain (outside the CDR3, taken from reference TRBV5-1 and TRBJ2-1): KAGVTQTPRYLIKTRGQQVTLSCSPISGHRSVSWYQQTPGQGLQFLFEYFSETQRNKGNFPGRFSGRQFSNSRSEMNVSTLELGDSALYLCASSLAGLFNEQFFGPGTRLTVL.

This chain joins TRBV4-3 and TRBJ1-4; D is possibly TRBD1 (5 bases). V was cut by 0 bases and J by 7 bases, with 12 bases left in between. Germline V lookup: CDR1 LGHNA, CDR2 YSLEER. The CDR3 sequence is 15 residues long. CDR3: CASSQDVVRAEKLFF. The CDR3 DNA is TGCGCCAGCAGCCAAGATGTGGTCAGGGCTGAAAAACTGTTTTTT.

The gene calls are TRBV28 and TRBJ1-5; D not resolved. The CDR3 sequence is 17 residues long. Germline-derived CDR1 and CDR2 are MDHEN and SYDVKM. V lost 6 bases and J lost 0, with 18 bases in between. The CDR3 nucleotides read TGTGCCAGCAGATCAGAGAGAAGTCGGGGTAGCAATCAGCCCCAGCATTTT. This translates into CASRSERSRGSNQPQHF. The complete variable domain, with remaining parts taken from reference TRBV28 and TRBJ1-5, reads DVKVTQSSRYLVKRTGEKVFLECVQDMDHENMFWYRQDPGLGLRLIYFSYDVKMKEKGDIPEGYSVSREKKERFSLILESASTNQTSMYLCASRSERSRGSNQPQHFGDGTRLSIL.

This clone has a handful of counts. The DNA of the CDR3 is TGTGCCAGCAGCTTAGCGGGCCCCCTAGGGGAGCAGTTCTTC. Translating it yields CASSLAGPLGEQFF. The chain has TRBV7-2 and TRBJ2-1; D remains unclear. V was pared by 0 bases and J by 10 bases, with 13 bases between. The CDR3 runs 14 residues. From germline, CDR1 is SGHTA and CDR2 FQGNSA.

This clone has at least ten counts. V gene TRBV7-9 combines with J gene TRBJ2-7, with 8 nucleotides matching TRBD1. Germline V CDR1 and CDR2: SEHNR, FQNEAQ (reference sequence). The length of the CDR3 is 15 residues. The V segment lost 3 bases and the J segment 3 bases; nucleotides outside the gene matches: 7. CDR3 nucleotide sequence: TGTGCCAGCAGCTTCGGGACAGGCGGGAACTACGAGCAGTACTTC. Its protein is CASSFGTGGNYEQYF.

This clone was seen many times. The chain is built from TRBV2 and TRBJ1-4, with D possibly TRBD1 on 5 matching bases. V lost 8 bases to trimming and J lost 8 bases, with 18 bases between them. Germline-derived CDR1 and CDR2 are SNHLY and FYNNEI. There are 14 residues in the CDR3. CDR3 sequence reads: CASRRGTGLEKLFF. The CDR3 nucleotides read TGTGCCAGCCGGAGGGGCACTGGTTTAGAAAAACTGTTTTTT.

This clone was seen many times. The chain combines TRBV7-2 with TRBJ2-3; 8 bases are shared with TRBD2. The germline CDR1 and CDR2 sequences are SGHTA and FQGNSA. The CDR3 is made up of 17 amino acids. The trim removed 5 bases at V and 1 base at J, leaving 11 bases unmatched. DNA of the CDR3: TGTGCCAGCAGCCCGCGCGGAGCGGGAGTGGGCACAGATACGCAGTATTTT. Translating it yields CASSPRGAGVGTDTQYF.